This section outlines one TCR beta chain sequence together with its context. Its antigen remains unidentified. The input lacks base qualities; no much larger clone sits a single base away. Library creation used the immunoSEQ multiplex PCR assay. The multiplex PCR relied on a mix of 60 forward primers for TCR Vbeta segments and 13 reverse primers for TCR Jbeta segments. The CDR3 region of rearranged TCR beta genes was amplified from genomic DNA with a multiplex PCR assay. The amplified TCR beta libraries were sequenced on the Illumina HiSeq System as 87-base-pair reads. The study's own analysis went as follows. A later analysis counted approximately 74 million unique TCR beta chains across the 690 or so repertoires, and 9.5 million to 11 million of these chains were shared by at least two donors. A nearest-neighbor algorithm error-corrected the raw reads and collapsed the reads into unique sequences, merging closely related sequences to remove PCR and sequencing errors. To assign V, D and J gene segments, CDR3 sequences were aligned to IMGT reference sequences. For a sequence to be retained, a match of at least six nucleotides was required to both a V gene segment and a J gene segment. A rearrangement was called productive if the CDR3 had no stop codons and remained in frame with V and J, and every other rearrangement was called non-productive. CDR3 was defined according to IMGT convention as the region running from the second conserved V-encoded cysteine to the conserved J-encoded phenylalanine. In an earlier analysis of roughly 580 of the donors, sequences lacking an unambiguous match to a single V gene segment were excluded. An earlier analysis of roughly 590 of the donors called V segments functional above 56.7% productive rearrangements and segregating when the between-donor standard deviation exceeded 5%. A statistical classification framework was built for diagnosing cytomegalovirus status from the catalog of TCR beta chain sequences. In a later analysis, TCR nucleotide sequences were compared against IMGT/GENE-DB human TR gene sequences so that V and J genes could be assigned. A later analysis assigned CDR3 sequences and most-parsimonious VDJ recombination scenarios with the TCRdist pipeline. In a later analysis, each TCR beta chain was defined by its CDR3 amino acid sequence together with its V-gene family, and reads without a unique V-gene family were excluded. In a later analysis, approximately 640 highly shared, low-generation-probability nucleotide sequences were removed to address suspected cross-contamination and a sequencing artifact. In a later analysis, a clonal expansion index was calculated for each public chain from normalized within-repertoire ranks of inferred template counts. In a later analysis, generation probabilities were computed with a VDJ recombination model fitted to out-of-frame rearrangements, and the resulting probabilities were checked against IGoR. Hypergeometric tests were used in a later analysis to score TCR-TCR, TCR-HLA and TCR-CMV co-occurrence, with a repertoire-size bias correction applied to the TCR pairs. False discovery rates were estimated in a later analysis by permuting HLA or CMV assignments 20 times. A later analysis grouped co-occurring TCRs with DBSCAN, adding TCRdist sequence similarity when clustering within HLA-allele-positive subsets. For co-occurrence clustering, repertoires with fewer than 30,000 or more than 120,000 public chains were excluded, along with a handful of repertoires with anomalous nucleotide sharing. What TCRdb holds here is the immuneACCESS table cut down to in-frame rearrangements. Part of the clones is not present; checked against another copy, under half of the missing clones reflect an unresolved V gene, and the others are unexplained. For V, J and clone size, that table is used; D and trimming come from the DNA. Present in this sample are fewer than 200,000 clones, 80% to 85% of which were seen just once. The ten largest clones capture 2% to 2.5% of the sample.

The cohort consisted of 670 or so healthy bone marrow donors. At the time of sampling, every cohort member was nominally healthy, though immune exposures that went unrecorded were likely present. The donor was CMV seronegative and was included in the group of 352 seronegative cohort members. A peripheral blood sample was provided by each donor, and peripheral blood mononuclear cells were used for TCR beta sequencing. The Qiagen DNeasy Blood Extraction Kit was used to extract genomic DNA from the blood cell samples. V and J are trimmed by 2 bases and 9 bases, and the gene matches miss 9 bases of the junction. The germline V gene supplies CDR1 SGHAT and CDR2 FQNNGV. The CDR3 numbers 15 residues from cysteine through phenylalanine. Of all the DNA, just the CDR3 is kept, 45 bases in frame from base 1. This entry is derived from a study of cytomegalovirus exposure and HLA in healthy donors (dated by TCRdb to the late 2010s). Some background on the complete study: An earlier analysis of roughly 630 of the donors reported 250 to 350 Gb of sequence data and roughly 110 million unique TCR beta sequences from 150 million to 200 million T cells. An early release covering 550 to 700 HLA-typed donors comprised about 320 gigabases of sequencing data and approximately 80 million unique TCR sequences. The genetic ancestry cluster associated with self-reported Caucasian donors included 70% to 85% of the 350 to 500 genotyped donors. The aim of the study was to test whether cataloging public T cell receptors could identify signatures of past pathogen exposure. The study used immunosequencing to profile the T cell repertoires of 666 subjects and linked those repertoires to cytomegalovirus serostatus. Besides the first cohort of more than 650 subjects, a separate validation cohort made up of over 95 different subjects was used. The study combined high-throughput TCR immunosequencing, statistical association of individual TCRs with disease status, and machine learning to predict cytomegalovirus infection status. In a later analysis, previously published TCR beta repertoires from 666 donors were re-analyzed and high-resolution HLA genotyping was added so that TCR occurrence patterns could be studied. Rather than using new phenotypic data, the later analysis identified candidate immune exposures from TCR beta sequences and from how often those sequences occurred across donors. An earlier analysis of fewer than 700 of the donors applied high-throughput TCR beta sequencing to assess whether each TCR beta V gene segment acted as functional or pseudogenic. Alongside the repertoire data, information on donor age, sex, ethnicity and CMV serostatus was compiled. Genome-wide SNP genotypes for about 65% of the roughly 700 donors were used in a later genetic analysis, which treated that subset as a discovery cohort. All discovery cohort repertoires had been generated using a single sequencing platform. Both class I and class II loci were covered by HLA typing, at four-digit resolution. The number of typed donors differed by locus: roughly 629-640 for A, B, C, DRB1 and DQB1; 522 for DQA1; 600 to 610 for DPA1; and roughly 490 for DPB1. Because of strong linkage in the cohort, a handful of DR-DQ haplotypes were treated as single units for association and clustering. On average, around 240,000 unique TCR beta nucleotide sequences were sequenced per donor among 398 genotyped donors of the cohort, with roughly 18% of those sequences being non-productive. Study-wide findings and limitations: The study listed 170 or so TCR beta chains as associated with cytomegalovirus. A later genetic analysis associated a missense DCLRE1C variant with V-gene and J-gene trimming of TCR beta chains, and an independent cohort replicated the association. Because the 87-base-pair reads could not distinguish some IMGT-functional V segments, including TRBV6-2 and TRBV6-3, those segments were excluded. Correlated functional status among segregating V segments might reflect linkage disequilibrium, but an unknown experimental factor could not be ruled out. When HLA alleles, especially DR and DQ, strongly co-occurred, TCR associations were difficult to assign to individual alleles. An earlier analysis of around 500 of the donors showed that most TCR beta V segments appeared in productive rearrangements either about 87% or about 30% of the time, which broadly matched IMGT annotations. Roughly 17 rarely observed V segments, including chromosome 9 orphons, were excluded from the earlier analysis of approximately 500 of the donors because counts were too low. Only TCR beta chains were sequenced in this cohort, and the absence of alpha or paired-chain data limited detectable features. In a later analysis, TCR association rates were found to vary across HLA loci, with the most associated TCRs seen for DRB1 alleles and the fewest for HLA-C alleles. Presence/absence analyses assumed roughly uniform sequencing depth across donors, an assumption that may not hold. Most CMV-associated TCR beta chains appeared to be HLA-restricted in a later analysis, and the HLA associations seemed to be driven largely by CMV exposure. The sequencing pipeline was judged likely to have produced a cluster of highly shared sequence variants as a technical artifact. According to a later analysis, parvovirus B19, influenza, CMV and Epstein-Barr virus appeared linked to several top co-occurrence clusters. Most TCR sequences were seen in very few donors, while some public TCRs were found in many individuals. Because HLA typing was missing for some donors at each locus, association tests included only the typed subset. Compared with the approximately 700-donor mean, donors in an Asian-associated ancestry cluster had fewer N-insertions in productive TCRs, according to a later genetic analysis. Compared with equally common non-associated chains, HLA-associated TCR beta chains in a later analysis were more clonally expanded and had lower generation probabilities. The classifier was reported to diagnose cytomegalovirus status with high specificity and sensitivity in both the original and validation cohorts. It was suggested by the authors that the approach could potentially be generalized to other disease states and immunological phenotypes. In a later analysis, more than 15,000 TCR beta sequences were associated with specific HLA alleles at a false discovery rate of 0.05. Three of the identified cytomegalovirus-associated TCR beta chains were confirmed in vitro to be specific for cytomegalovirus antigens. The only immune exposure information available for the cohort was CMV serostatus. A further reported finding was that TCR beta sequences accurately predicted the HLA-A and HLA-B alleles for most subjects in the first cohort.

The receptor chain draws on TRBV11-2 and TRBJ2-1; the junction holds 8 bases that match TRBD2. The material sequenced was PBMCs. The TCR sequence derives from a woman aged 25 to 45 in good health and CMV-seronegative. The DNA is TGTGCCAGCAGCTTAAGGTCCGGGAGGGCCCTTGAGCAGTTCTTC. The translation is CASSLRSGRALEQFF.